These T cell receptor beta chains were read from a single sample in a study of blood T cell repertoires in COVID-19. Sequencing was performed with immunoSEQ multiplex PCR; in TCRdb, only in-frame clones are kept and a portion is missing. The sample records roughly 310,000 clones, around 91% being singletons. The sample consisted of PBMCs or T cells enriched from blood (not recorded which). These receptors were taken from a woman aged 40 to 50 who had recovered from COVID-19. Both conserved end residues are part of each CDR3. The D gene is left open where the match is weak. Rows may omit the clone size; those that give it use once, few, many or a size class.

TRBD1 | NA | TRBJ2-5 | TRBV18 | CASSPDRGETQYF | TGTGCCAGCTCACCGGACAGGGGGGAGACCCAGTACTTC
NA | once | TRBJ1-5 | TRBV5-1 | CASSLDSPGAQPQHF | TGCGCCAGCAGCTTGGATTCTCCAGGGGCCCAGCCCCAGCATTTT
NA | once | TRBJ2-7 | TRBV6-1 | CASSPSSYEQYF | TGTGCCAGCAGTCCCAGCTCCTACGAGCAGTACTTC
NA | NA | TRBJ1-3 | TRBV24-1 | CATSDSGVGNTIYF | TGTGCCACCAGTGATTCCGGGGTAGGAAACACCATATATTTT
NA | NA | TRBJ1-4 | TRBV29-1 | CSVSDREKLFF | TGCAGCGTGTCAGACAGAGAAAAACTGTTTTTT
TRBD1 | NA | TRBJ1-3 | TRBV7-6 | CASSLAAVRDSRNTIYF | TGTGCCAGCAGCTTAGCCGCAGTCCGGGACAGCAGAAACACCATATATTTT
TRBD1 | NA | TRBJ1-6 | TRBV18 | CASSPEGQTYNSPLHF | TGTGCCAGCTCGCCGGAGGGACAGACTTATAATTCACCCCTCCACTTT
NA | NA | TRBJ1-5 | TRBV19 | CASSTGIPGDQPQHF | TGTGCCAGTAGTACGGGGATCCCGGGCGATCAGCCCCAGCATTTT
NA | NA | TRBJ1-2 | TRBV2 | CASSEEEAVGGYTF | TGTGCCAGCAGTGAAGAGGAGGCGGTGGGGGGCTACACCTTC
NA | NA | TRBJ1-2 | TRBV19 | CASSIDTGSYGYTF | TGTGCCAGTAGTATAGATACAGGATCCTATGGCTACACCTTC
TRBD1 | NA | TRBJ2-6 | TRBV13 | CASSIRERQGFIEANVLTF | TGTGCCAGCAGCATCCGGGAGAGACAGGGGTTCATTGAGGCCAACGTCCTGACTTTC
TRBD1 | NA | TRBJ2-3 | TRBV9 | CASSVGRQGTDTQYF | TGTGCCAGCAGCGTAGGAAGACAGGGGACAGATACGCAGTATTTT
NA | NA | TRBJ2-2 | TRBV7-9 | CASSPTGVPGELFF | TGTGCCAGCAGCCCGACGGGGGTCCCCGGGGAGCTGTTTTTT
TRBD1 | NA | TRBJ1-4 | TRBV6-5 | CASTRDRTNEKLFF | TGTGCCAGCACCCGGGACAGGACAAATGAAAAACTGTTTTTT
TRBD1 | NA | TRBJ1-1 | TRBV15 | CATSTKTGSTEAFF | TGTGCCACCAGCACAAAGACAGGGTCCACTGAAGCTTTCTTT
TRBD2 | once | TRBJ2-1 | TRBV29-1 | CSVAGTSGSIPPGEQFF | TGCAGCGTTGCCGGGACTAGCGGGAGTATCCCACCAGGTGAGCAGTTCTTC
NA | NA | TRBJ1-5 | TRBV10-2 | CATTPGGPQPQHF | TGCGCCACAACCCCGGGGGGGCCTCAGCCCCAGCATTTT
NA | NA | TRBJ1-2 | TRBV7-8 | CASSLGGEDGYTF | TGTGCCAGCAGCTTAGGTGGGGAGGATGGCTACACCTTC
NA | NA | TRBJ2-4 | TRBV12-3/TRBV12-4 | CASRQRQNIQYF | TGTGCCAGCAGACAGAGACAAAACATTCAGTACTTC
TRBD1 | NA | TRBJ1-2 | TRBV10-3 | CATDRTGDRANYGYTF | TGTGCCACCGACCGTACTGGGGACAGGGCCAACTATGGCTACACCTTC
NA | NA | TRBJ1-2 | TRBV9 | CASSRFQDYYTF | TGTGCCAGCAGCCGTTTTCAAGACTACTACACCTTC
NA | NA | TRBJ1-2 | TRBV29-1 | CSVDGGYTF | TGCAGCGTTGACGGTGGCTACACCTTC